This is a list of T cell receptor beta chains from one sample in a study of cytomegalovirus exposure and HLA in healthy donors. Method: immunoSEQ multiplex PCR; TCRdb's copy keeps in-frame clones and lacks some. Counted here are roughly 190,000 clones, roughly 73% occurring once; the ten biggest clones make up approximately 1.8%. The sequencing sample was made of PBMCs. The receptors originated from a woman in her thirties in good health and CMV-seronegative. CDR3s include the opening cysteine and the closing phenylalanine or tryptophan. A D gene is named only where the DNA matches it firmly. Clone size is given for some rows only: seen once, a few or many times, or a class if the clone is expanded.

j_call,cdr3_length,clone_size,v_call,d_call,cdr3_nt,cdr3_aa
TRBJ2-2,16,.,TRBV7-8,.,TGTGCCAGCAGCTTAGGCCCAGGGAAGAACACCGGGGAGCTGTTTTTT,CASSLGPGKNTGELFF
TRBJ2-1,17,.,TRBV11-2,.,TGTGCCAGCAGCCCCCAAGATCCAGCGGAGTCATACAATGAGCAGTTCTTC,CASSPQDPAESYNEQFF
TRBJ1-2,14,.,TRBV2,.,TGTGCCAGCAGTGAAGCGCGGGGGTCGGACGGCTACACCTTC,CASSEARGSDGYTF
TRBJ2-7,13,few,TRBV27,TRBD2,TGTGCCAGCAGTTTAAACGGGGGGTACGAGCAGTACTTC,CASSLNGGYEQYF
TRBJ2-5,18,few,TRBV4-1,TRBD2,TGCGCCAGCAGCCAAGATTGGGCTAGCGGGGGAATCCAAGAGACCCAGTACTTC,CASSQDWASGGIQETQYF
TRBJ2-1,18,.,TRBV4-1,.,TGCGCCAGCAGCCAATCCCCCTACAGGGGAGGTAGGAACAATGAGCAGTTCTTC,CASSQSPYRGGRNNEQFF
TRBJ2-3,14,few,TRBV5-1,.,TGCGCCAGCAGCTTGGGGGAGGGCACAGATACGCAGTATTTT,CASSLGEGTDTQYF
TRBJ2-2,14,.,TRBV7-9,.,TGCGCCAGCAGCTTAGGACAAGGCACCGGGGAGCTGTTTTTT,CASSLGQGTGELFF
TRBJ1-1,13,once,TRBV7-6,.,TGTGCCAGCAGCTTTTTCGAGGGCACTGAAGCTTTCTTT,CASSFFEGTEAFF
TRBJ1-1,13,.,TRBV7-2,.,TGTGCCAGCAGCTTGCGTCACGAGTCCGAAGCTTTCTTT,CASSLRHESEAFF
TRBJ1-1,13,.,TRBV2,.,TGTGCCAGCAGAACACAGGGGAACACTGAAGCTTTCTTT,CASRTQGNTEAFF
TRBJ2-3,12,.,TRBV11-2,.,TGTGCCAGCACGGACGCGGGGGATACGCAGTATTTT,CASTDAGDTQYF
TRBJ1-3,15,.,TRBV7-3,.,TGTGCCAGCAGCTTACATCACCTAGCTGGAAACACCATATATTTT,CASSLHHLAGNTIYF
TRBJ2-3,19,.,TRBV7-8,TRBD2,TGTGCCAGCAGCTTACAAGGACTAGCGGGGAGTTTAAGCACAGATACGCAGTATTTT,CASSLQGLAGSLSTDTQYF
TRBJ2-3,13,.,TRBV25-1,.,TGTGCCAGCAGTGAGCCCCCGCCCGGGACGCAGTATTTT,CASSEPPPGTQYF
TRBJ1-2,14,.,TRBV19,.,TGTGCCAGTAGTAGGGCCCCTCTAAACTATGGCTACACCTTC,CASSRAPLNYGYTF
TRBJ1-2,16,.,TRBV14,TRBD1,TGTGCCAGCAGCCAAGTGACAGGGGTGACGACCTATGGCTACACCTTC,CASSQVTGVTTYGYTF
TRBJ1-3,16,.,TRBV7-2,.,TGTGCCAGCAGCTTAGTGGGGGGGAACTCTGGAAACACCATATATTTT,CASSLVGGNSGNTIYF
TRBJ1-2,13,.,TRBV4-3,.,TGCGCCAGCAGCCAGGGGCTTGACTATGGCTACACCTTC,CASSQGLDYGYTF
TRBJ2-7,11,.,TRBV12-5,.,TGTGCTAGTGGTTTCGGGTACGAGCAGTACTTC,CASGFGYEQYF
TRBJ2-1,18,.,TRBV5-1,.,TGCGCCAGCCGAACCGGGACAAACTCCCTGAGCTCCTACAATGAGCAGTTCTTC,CASRTGTNSLSSYNEQFF
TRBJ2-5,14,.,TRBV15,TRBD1,TGTGCCACCAGCCCACGACAGGGGCAAGAGACCCAGTACTTC,CATSPRQGQETQYF
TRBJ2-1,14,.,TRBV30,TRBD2,TGTGCCTGGAGAGGTAGCGGGAGCGGGAATGAGCAGTTCTTC,CAWRGSGSGNEQFF
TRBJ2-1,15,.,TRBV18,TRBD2,TGTGCCAGCTCACCACTAGCGGGGTACTACAATGAGCAGTTCTTC,CASSPLAGYYNEQFF
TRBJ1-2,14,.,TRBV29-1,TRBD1,TGCAGCGCCCAGGGGGCGCGTGCTAACTATGGCTACACCTTC,CSAQGARANYGYTF
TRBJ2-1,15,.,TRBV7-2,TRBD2,TGTGCCAGCAGCTTCGACGGGGCGGGAGTACGTGAGCAGTTCTTC,CASSFDGAGVREQFF
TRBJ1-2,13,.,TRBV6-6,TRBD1,TGTGCCAGATACAGGGGGGGGTCACAGGGCTACACCTTC,CARYRGGSQGYTF
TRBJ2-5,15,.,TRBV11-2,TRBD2,TGTGCCAGCAGCCTGGGACTAGCGGACCAAGAGACCCAGTACTTC,CASSLGLADQETQYF
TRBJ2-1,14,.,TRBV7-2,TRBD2,TGTGCCAGCAGCAACCCGGGACTACACAATGAACAGTTCTTC,CASSNPGLHNEQFF
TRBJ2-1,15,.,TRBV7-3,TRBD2,TGTGCCAGCAGCCCTCGACTAGCGGATTCGAATGAGCAGTTCTTC,CASSPRLADSNEQFF
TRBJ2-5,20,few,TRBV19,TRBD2,TGTGCCAGTAGTCCAGGCGCACTAGCGGGAGGCCCCCCGTACCAAGAGACCCAGTACTTC,CASSPGALAGGPPYQETQYF
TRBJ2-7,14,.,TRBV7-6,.,TGTGCCAGCAGCTTAGTACAGGGACCCTACGAGCAGTACTTC,CASSLVQGPYEQYF